This T cell receptor beta chain was captured by sequencing in a study of cytomegalovirus exposure and HLA in healthy donors. A note on this clone: Antigen: not known. Additional DNA sequences in this sample encode the identical CDR3.

This CDR3 is built from 14 residues. The V end lost 0 bases, the J end lost 0 bases, and 3 bases lay between the germline ends. From germline, CDR1 is MNHEY and CDR2 SVGAGI. Whole-study findings and limits: Per a prior analysis, the majority of TCR beta V segments were productive roughly 87% or roughly 30% of the time. There were 150 to 200 TCR beta chains listed as cytomegalovirus-associated.

The PCR used 60 Vbeta and 13 Jbeta primers. TCRdb keeps only in-frame clones here, not all; method: immunoSEQ multiplex PCR. The sample data list tens of thousands of clones. This TCR came from a female donor in good health and CMV-seropositive. The chain carries TRBV6-5 and TRBJ1-5; unclear D gene. The sequencing input was PBMCs. Here the CDR3 DNA reads TGTGCCAGCAGTTACTCGTATAGCAATCAGCCCCAGCATTTT. Its protein product is CASSYSYSNQPQHF.